These 13 T cell receptor beta chains originate from one sample sequenced in a study of cytomegalovirus exposure and HLA in healthy donors. The PCR contained 60 Vbeta and 13 Jbeta primers. This table comes from immunoSEQ multiplex PCR, and its TCRdb copy is limited to in-frame clones, with some not included. The sample includes about 150,000 clones, roughly 80% seen only once; the top ten take about 2.5%. Sequencing was done on a sample of PBMCs. These receptors came from a male donor in good health and CMV-seronegative.

This chain connects TRBV6-5 to TRBJ1-1, with a tentative D call TRBD1 (5 bases). The CDR3 sequence is 15 residues long. Germline-derived CDR1 and CDR2 are MNHEY and SVGAGI. V was pared by 0 bases and J by 2 bases, with 10 bases between. The CDR3 sequence is CASSYSQGYNTEAFF. The CDR3 nucleotides read TGTGCCAGCAGTTACTCGCAGGGTTATAACACTGAAGCTTTCTTT.

The chain is built from TRBV6-5 and TRBJ2-5, with 7 nucleotides matching TRBD2. J gave up 1 base and V 0 bases, and 2 bases lay outside the gene matches. Germline assignment: CDR1 MNHEY and CDR2 SVGAGI. The CDR3 has 15 residues. The CDR3 nucleotides read TGTGCCAGCAGTTACTCTGGGACTATCCAAGAGACCCAGTACTTC. Translating it yields CASSYSGTIQETQYF.

In this sample, this clone turned up once. The chain combines TRBV6-5 with TRBJ2-7; 8 nucleotides line up with TRBD1. The CDR3 is 14 amino acids. V shed 5 bases, J shed 1 base, and the junction held 4 bases outside the gene matches. The germline gives CDR1 MNHEY, CDR2 SVGAGI. CDR3 loop: CASSPTGESYEQYF. The DNA for the CDR3 is TGTGCCAGCAGTCCGACAGGGGAATCCTACGAGCAGTACTTC.

V usage is TRBV4-1 and J usage is TRBJ1-5, with D hard to call. V was shortened by 4 bases and J by 0 bases, with 10 bases between the two germline ends. From germline, CDR1 is MGHRA and CDR2 YSYEKL. This CDR3 has 15 amino acids. The DNA of the CDR3 is TGCGCCAGCAGCCGTGGGGAGAATAGCAATCAGCCCCAGCATTTT. This translates into CASSRGENSNQPQHF.

The V gene is TRBV7-2, the J gene TRBJ1-2; D not certain. The CDR3 loop spans 12 amino acids. Germline CDR1 and CDR2: SGHTA and FQGNSA. Trimming removed 7 bases from V and 5 bases from J, with 11 bases in between. The CDR3 sequence: CASTQAAYGYTF. The DNA for the CDR3 is TGTGCCAGCACCCAGGCCGCGTATGGCTACACCTTC.

The chain is built from TRBV11-3 and TRBJ2-3, with 9 nucleotides matching TRBD1. The CDR3 length is 15 residues. The ends lost 5 bases at V and 1 base at J; junction bases unmatched: 4. Germline assignment: CDR1 SGHNT and CDR2 YENEEA. The CDR3 protein is CASSGGQGRTDTQYF. The CDR3 bases are TGTGCCAGCAGCGGGGGACAGGGACGCACAGATACGCAGTATTTT.

The rearrangement joins TRBV7-2 to TRBJ1-1; TRBD1 agrees at 9 bases. The CDR3 is 15 amino acids. In germline, CDR1 is SGHTA, CDR2 FQGNSA. V was pared by 3 bases and J by 2 bases, with 4 bases of the junction left unmatched. CDR3 region: CASSFRTGVNTEAFF. Written as DNA, the CDR3 is TGTGCCAGCAGCTTTAGGACAGGGGTTAACACTGAAGCTTTCTTT.

This chain connects TRBV27 to TRBJ2-7; 9 bases agree with TRBD1. CDR1 is MNHEY and CDR2 is SMNVEV in the germline V gene (reference sequence). The CDR3 consists of 15 residues. Trimming took 4 bases from V and 6 from J; bases not matched to a gene: 10. The chain's CDR3 is CASSSRDRVSREQYF. In nucleotides, the CDR3 is TGTGCCAGCAGTTCCCGGGACAGGGTATCCCGCGAGCAGTACTTC.

This chain joins TRBV6-4 and TRBJ2-1; D unresolved. The germline V and J ends were trimmed by 6 bases and 2 bases, with 11 bases remaining between them. Germline values: CDR1 MRHNA, CDR2 SNTAGT. There are 14 residues in the CDR3. CDR3 amino acids: CASSQFAPYNEQFF. CDR3 nucleotide sequence: TGTGCCAGCAGCCAATTTGCGCCCTACAATGAGCAGTTCTTC.

The chain combines TRBV5-1 with TRBJ2-2, with D hard to call. The CDR3 consists of 15 residues. The germline gives CDR1 SGHRS, CDR2 YFSETQ. The V and J ends lost 1 base and 1 base respectively, with 8 bases between them. The DNA for the CDR3 is TGCGCCAGCAGCTTGTACAGCCTGAACACCGGGGAGCTGTTTTTT. Translation: CASSLYSLNTGELFF.

The genes are TRBV2 and TRBJ2-6, with D maybe TRBD1 (6 bases). Germline values: CDR1 SNHLY, CDR2 FYNNEI. The CDR3 extends over 15 amino acids. V was trimmed by 7 bases and J by 2 bases, leaving 12 bases between them. CDR3 coding DNA: TGTGCCAGCACTAAGGGGGTAGCTGGGGCCAACGTCCTGACTTTC. As protein: CASTKGVAGANVLTF. The full variable domain, its missing parts supplied by reference TRBV2 and TRBJ2-6, is EPEVTQTPSHQVTQMGQEVILRCVPISNHLYFYWYRQILGQKVEFLVSFYNNEISEKSEIFDDQFSVERPDGSNFTLKIRSTKLEDSAMYFCASTKGVAGANVLTFGAGSRLTVL.

This clone has just one count. The chain carries TRBV18 and TRBJ2-1; TRBD1 aligns across 7 bases. CDR3 length equals 16 residues. The germline V gene has CDR1 KGHSH and CDR2 LQKENI. Losses at the gene ends were 3 bases for V and 8 bases for J; bases not matched to a gene: 13. CDR3 nucleotides: TGTGCCAGCTCACCGGACAGGACCTCCCGCGTCTATGAGCAGTTCTTC. It codes for CASSPDRTSRVYEQFF.

In DNA, the CDR3 is TGCGCCAGCAGCTTGACAGAGTATGGCTACACCTTC. This sequence encodes CASSLTEYGYTF. This sequence joins TRBV5-1 and TRBJ1-2, with D hard to call. In germline, CDR1 is SGHRS, CDR2 YFSETQ. V gave up 1 base and J gave up 5 bases, with 6 bases separating them. The CDR3 has 12 amino acids.